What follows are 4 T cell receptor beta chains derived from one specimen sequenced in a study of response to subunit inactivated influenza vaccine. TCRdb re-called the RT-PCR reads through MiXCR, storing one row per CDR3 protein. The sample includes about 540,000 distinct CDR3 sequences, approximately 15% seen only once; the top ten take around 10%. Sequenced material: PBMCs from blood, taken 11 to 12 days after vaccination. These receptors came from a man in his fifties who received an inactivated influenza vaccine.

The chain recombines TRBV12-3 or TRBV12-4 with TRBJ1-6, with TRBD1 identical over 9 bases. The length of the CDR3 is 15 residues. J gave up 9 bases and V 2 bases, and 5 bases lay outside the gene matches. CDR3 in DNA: TGTGCCAGCAGTTTAAGCGGGACAGGGTTTTCACCCCTCCACTTT. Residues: CASSLSGTGFSPLHF.

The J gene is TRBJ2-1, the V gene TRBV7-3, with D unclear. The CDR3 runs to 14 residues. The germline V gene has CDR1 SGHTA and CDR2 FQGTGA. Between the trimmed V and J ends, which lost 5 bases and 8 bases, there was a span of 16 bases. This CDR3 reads CASSPLLGNHEQFF. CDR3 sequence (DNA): TGTGCCAGCAGCCCTTTGCTGGGGAACCATGAGCAGTTCTTC.

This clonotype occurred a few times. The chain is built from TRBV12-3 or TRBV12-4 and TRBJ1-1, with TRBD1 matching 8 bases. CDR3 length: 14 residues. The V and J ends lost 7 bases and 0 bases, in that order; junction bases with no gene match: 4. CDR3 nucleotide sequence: TGTGCCAGCACCCGACAGGGGCTGAACACTGAAGCTTTCTTT. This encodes CASTRQGLNTEAFF.

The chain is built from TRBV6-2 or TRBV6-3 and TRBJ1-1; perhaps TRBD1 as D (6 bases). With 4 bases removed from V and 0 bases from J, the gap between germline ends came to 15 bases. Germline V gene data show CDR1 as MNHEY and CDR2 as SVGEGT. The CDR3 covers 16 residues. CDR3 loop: CASSLKIRGMNTEAFF. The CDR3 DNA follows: TGTGCCAGCAGTTTGAAGATCAGGGGTATGAACACTGAAGCTTTCTTT.